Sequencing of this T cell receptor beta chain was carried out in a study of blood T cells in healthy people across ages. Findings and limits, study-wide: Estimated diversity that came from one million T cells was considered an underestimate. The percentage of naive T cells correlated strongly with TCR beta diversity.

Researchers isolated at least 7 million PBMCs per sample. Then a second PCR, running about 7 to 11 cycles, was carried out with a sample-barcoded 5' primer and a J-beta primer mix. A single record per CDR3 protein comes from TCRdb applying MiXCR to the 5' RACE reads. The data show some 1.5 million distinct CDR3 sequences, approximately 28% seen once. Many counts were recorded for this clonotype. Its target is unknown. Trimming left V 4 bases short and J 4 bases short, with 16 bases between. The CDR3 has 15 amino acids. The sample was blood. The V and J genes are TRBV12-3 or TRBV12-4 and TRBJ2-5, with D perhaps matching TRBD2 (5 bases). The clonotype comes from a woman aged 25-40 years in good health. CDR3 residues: CASSYRNSAGETQYF. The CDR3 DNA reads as TGTGCCAGCAGTTACCGGAATAGCGCGGGAGAGACCCAGTACTTC.